A single TCR beta chain is shown here with its context. The antigen it binds to is not known. Within one base of it there is no much larger clone, and no base qualities were kept. To estimate absolute template abundance from read counts, synthetic TCR analog templates were spiked into each PCR. The immunoSEQ assay used bias-controlled V and J gene primers to amplify TCRbeta CDR3 regions from genomic DNA. Sequencing of rearranged TCRbeta segments was done at approximately 20X coverage. Per the original workflow: Sequencing errors were corrected by clustering and CDR3s were annotated against IMGT to assign V, D and J genes. Only productive TCRbeta rearrangements were used in downstream analyses, excluding out-of-frame or stop-codon sequences. Clonality was computed as one minus Shannon entropy normalized by the log of the number of unique productive sequences. Clones differing between time points or between blood and tumor were identified using Fisher's exact test with Benjamini-Hochberg correction, with an adjusted p below 0.01 applied as the threshold. TCRdb took this table from immuneACCESS and kept in-frame rearrangements with V and J called. Such tables lack part of the clones; where checked against another copy, unresolved V genes explain under half of the gap, and the rest is unexplained. D and trimming were read from the DNA, whereas the V and J calls and clone size are those reported in that table. This sample holds about 130,000 clones; about 81% were observed only once. The ten largest account for 3% to 4% of the sample.

The entry originates in a study of PD-L1 blockade in urothelial cancer (dated by TCRdb to 2015 to 2018). Study-level background: Therapy was started at some point between 2012 and 2014 for all patients, and atezolizumab 1,200 mg was administered intravenously every 3 weeks. About 90% of the roughly 29 patients were males with bladder-origin urothelial cancer, and about 65% of the 29 reported a prior smoking history. Patients had an ECOG performance status of 0 or 1 and had received between 0 and 3 prior chemotherapy regimens. Blood samples were analyzed 3 weeks after the start of treatment (second dose) and 6 weeks after the start of treatment. Blood samples gave median yields of approximately 130,000 T cells and some 80,000 unique TCRs, along with a median clonality of 0.080. An exploratory multi-omic analysis was conducted of the somatic, immune and clinical correlates of response to PD-L1 blockade with atezolizumab in urothelial cancer. Pretreatment tumor samples and matched peripheral blood, collected serially before and after atezolizumab treatment, underwent TCR sequencing. Durable clinical benefit was defined as a progression-free survival longer than 6 months, and TCR features were additionally tested against progression-free survival and overall survival. In the same patients who had TCR sequencing, pretreatment tumors also underwent whole exome sequencing and RNA sequencing. Durable clinical benefit was achieved by nine patients and was not achieved by 20 patients. Just over 28 patients had pretreatment blood TCR-seq, around 24 had at least one posttreatment blood collection, and around 24 had tumor TCR-seq. What the study reported, not specific to this receptor: Because of the small sample size (n of about 30) and the many exploratory analyses performed, the results are intended to be regarded as hypothesis-generating. Among patients with durable benefit, tumor-associated TCR clones showed greater expansion in peripheral blood 3 weeks after treatment started (n ≈ 22, p = 0.022). Improved progression-free and overall survival was associated with having pretreatment peripheral blood TCR clonality below the median.

CDR1 and CDR2 (SGDLS, YYNGEE) derive from the germline V gene. The junction carries 12 bases between V and J, which are trimmed by 4 bases and 5 bases respectively. The CDR3 runs 13 amino acids, cysteine and phenylalanine included. Only CDR3 DNA remains: 39 bases, in frame from the first base. What the time point label conveys for this sample: pretreatment peripheral blood. The cohort included some 30 patients with locally advanced or metastatic urothelial carcinoma who were treated at Memorial Sloan Kettering on a trial protocol. Peripheral blood mononuclear cells were collected pretreatment and during treatment, at between 1 and 8 total time points per patient. The Qiagen DNeasy Blood extraction kit was used to purify genomic DNA from total PBMCs and from tumor samples. PBMCs were collected pretreatment and during treatment, and were isolated and stored as previously described.

The chain employs TRBV9 and TRBJ2-5; possibly the D gene is TRBD2, per 5 matching bases. This TCR was sampled from a man aged 50 to 60 with urothelial cancer. The sequencing here drew on PBMCs, taken around atezolizumab (anti-PD-L1) treatment. The CDR3 region has the sequence CASSSRGGETQYF. The sequenced DNA: TGTGCCAGCAGCTCTCGGGGTGGGGAGACCCAGTACTTC.